The entry below gives a single TCR beta chain sequence along with its context. This entry belongs to a study of shared clonotypes between healthy human individuals. Trimming removed 6 bases from V and 6 bases from J; junction bases left unmatched: 14. This CDR3 comprises 15 residues. CDR1 is SQVTM, CDR2 ANQGSEA, per germline. Profiling relied on immunoSEQ multiplex PCR, and the TCRdb table lists in-frame clones only, not all of them. The table lists some 1.1 million clones, 60% to 85% of them singletons. The chain combines TRBV29-1 with TRBJ2-3; 8 positions agree with TRBD2. The material sequenced was memory CD4+ T cells from PBMCs. Subset indicated: CD45RA-negative fraction. The source is a man aged 18 to 30 in good health. Some clones in this sample may be carry-over from other donors' samples. The CDR3 protein is CSVDSPAGGRDTQYF. The CDR3 nucleotides read TGCAGCGTAGATTCTCCCGCGGGAGGAAGGGATACGCAGTATTTT.